Following are 15 T cell receptor beta chains from one sample sequenced in a study of metastatic and nonmetastatic thyroid tumors. Patients had received no treatment of any kind before thyroid surgery. TCRdb used MiXCR to call clones anew from the PCR reads. This table has fewer than 25,000 clones, more than 20% appearing once. The sequencing sample was made of blood. The origin of the receptors is a male donor with papillary thyroid cancer or a benign thyroid nodule (not recorded which). Some clones in this sample may be carry-over from other donors' samples.

This clone was seen many times. One end of the junction varies from germline; a read error may be responsible. The same CDR3 can be traced to other DNA sequences in this sample. The rearrangement links TRBV5-1 to TRBJ2-3, with 8 bases aligning to TRBD1. Germline V CDR1 and CDR2: SGHRS, YFSETQ. The CDR3 runs 15 residues. The CDR3 DNA follows: TGCGCCAGCAGCTTCCAGGGGGCTAGCACAGATACGCAGTATTTC. It is translated as CASSFQGASTDTQYF.

This clone was detected many times. V and J are TRBV5-1 and TRBJ1-2; D not resolved. This CDR3 contains 12 residues. Germline CDR1 is SGHRS and CDR2 is YFSETQ. V dropped 4 bases and J dropped 4 bases, with 8 bases sitting between them. Here the CDR3 DNA reads TGCGCCAGCAGCACCGGGATCTATGGCTACACCTTC. Its protein is CASSTGIYGYTF.

The rearrangement joins TRBV11-3 to TRBJ1-2; D uncertain. The V end was cut by 4 bases, the J end by 4 bases, with 13 bases between. CDR3 size: 14 residues. Germline CDR1 and CDR2: SGHNT and YENEEA. CDR3 protein: CASSSGPTGYGYTF. CDR3 coding DNA: TGTGCCAGCAGCTCGGGCCCAACCGGCTATGGCTACACCTTC.

There are many counts of this clone. This chain joins TRBV4-3 and TRBJ1-3, with 8 bases lining up with TRBD1. The CDR3 is made up of 19 amino acids. V lost 4 bases and J lost 3; bases outside the gene matches: 17. Germline V gene sequence: CDR1 LGHNA, CDR2 YSLEER. CDR3 protein: CASSRSRPQPRGLGNTIYF. The CDR3 region has the DNA TGCGCCAGCAGCCGCAGTCGCCCACAGCCCAGGGGGCTTGGAAACACCATATATTTT.

This clone was recorded many times. The gene calls are TRBV25-1 and TRBJ1-2; D is uncertain. The CDR3 runs 11 residues. Germline CDR1 and CDR2: MGHDK and SYGVNS. Trimming cost V 2 bases and J 8 bases, with 6 bases left between them. Written as DNA, the CDR3 is TGTGCCAGCAGTGAAGACTGGGGCTACACCTTC. This sequence encodes CASSEDWGYTF.

The rearrangement links TRBV20-1 to TRBJ2-7, with 9 bases lining up with TRBD2. Trimming removed 6 bases from V and 7 bases from J; junction bases left unmatched: 13. The CDR3 is made up of 14 amino acids. Germline V gives CDR1 DFQATT, CDR2 SNEGSKA (reference sequence). Here the CDR3 DNA reads TGCAGTGCCCATGGACTAGCGAGCGCCGGTGAGCAGTACTTC. It is translated as CSAHGLASAGEQYF.

This clone showed up many times. The chain combines TRBV29-1 with TRBJ2-1, with 8 bases lining up with TRBD2. The length of the CDR3 is 16 residues. V dropped 0 bases and J dropped 5; count of bases not matched to a gene: 9. In germline, CDR1 is SQVTM, CDR2 ANQGSEA. DNA of the CDR3: TGCAGCGTTGAAGATCGAGCGGGAGCGGCCCACAATGAGCAGTTCTTC. It encodes CSVEDRAGAAHNEQFF.

The table lists this clone with a few counts. The chain recombines TRBV6-4 with TRBJ2-2; 9 bases align to TRBD2. J was trimmed by 3 bases and V by 7 bases; bases with no gene match: 0. This CDR3 is 13 amino acids long. Germline V gene sequence: CDR1 MRHNA, CDR2 SNTAGT. CDR3 protein: CASTSGDTGELFF. For the CDR3, the DNA is TGTGCCAGCACTAGCGGGGACACCGGGGAGCTGTTTTTT.

This clone showed up many times. The chain recombines TRBV6-2 or TRBV6-3 with TRBJ2-3, with TRBD2 matching over 7 bases. Trimming removed 8 bases from V and 5 bases from J; junction bases left unmatched: 4. CDR1 MNHEY and CDR2 SVGEGT come from the germline V gene. The CDR3 consists of 12 residues. CDR3 DNA sequence: TGTGCCAGCTCCCGCGGGAGAGATACGCAGTATTTT. Its translation is CASSRGRDTQYF.

This clone was detected only a few times. One junction end disagrees with the germline gene, perhaps due to a read error. The chain carries TRBV3-1 and TRBJ1-4, with a tentative D call TRBD1 (5 bases). The CDR3 extends over 15 amino acids. Germline CDR1 LGHDT, CDR2 YNNKEL (reference sequence). The DNA of the CDR3 is TGTGCCGGCAGCCAACGGGGCCCCCGCTGGGAAAAACTGTTTTTT. Translating gives CAGSQRGPRWEKLFF.

In DNA form, the CDR3 reads TGTGCCAGCAGGACAGACCCTGGAAACACCATATATTTT. As protein: CASRTDPGNTIYF. The chain carries TRBV6-1 and TRBJ1-3, with D tentatively TRBD1 (5 bases). Germline lookup yields CDR1 MNHNS and CDR2 SASEGT. V was shortened by 6 bases and J by 2 bases, with 8 bases between the two germline ends. The CDR3 is made up of 13 amino acids.

The sample holds a few counts of this clone. The rearrangement joins TRBV19 to TRBJ1-4; D is perhaps TRBD1 (5 bases). This CDR3 region has 14 residues. Deletions cut 5 bases from V and 7 bases from J, with 14 bases between. Germline V CDR1 and CDR2: LNHDA, SQIVND (reference sequence). The CDR3 DNA follows: TGTGCCAGTAGTCCGCAGGGTGAAGTTGAAAAACTGTTTTTT. It encodes CASSPQGEVEKLFF.

In this sample, this clone turned up many times. The chain is built from TRBV3-1 and TRBJ2-7, with 10 bases fitting TRBD2. The CDR3 has 17 amino acids. CDR1 LGHDT and CDR2 YNNKEL come from the germline V gene (reference sequence). Losses at the gene ends were 2 bases for V and 3 bases for J; bases not matched to a gene: 10. CDR3 nucleotide sequence: TGTGCCAGCAGCCAACCGGGATCTAGCGGGAGTTTCTACGAGCAGTACTTC. It encodes CASSQPGSSGSFYEQYF.

The V call is TRBV2, the J call TRBJ2-7; possibly TRBD2 for D (7 bases). With 2 bases removed from V and 1 base from J, the gap between germline ends came to 21 bases. This CDR3 is built from 18 residues. CDR1 is SNHLY and CDR2 is FYNNEI in the germline V gene. The CDR3 region has the DNA TGTGCCAGCAGTGAACTACTTATCGGGGAGGGGGAATCCTACGAGCAGTACTTC. Translation: CASSELLIGEGESYEQYF.

The chain is built from TRBV4-1 and TRBJ1-4; 7 bases align to TRBD1. Germline V gives CDR1 MGHRA, CDR2 YSYEKL. This CDR3 region has 15 residues. Trimming took 3 bases from V and 5 from J; bases not matched to a gene: 6. CDR3 DNA: TGCGCCAGCAGCCAGACCGGGACAGCCAATGAAAAACTGTTTTTT. It encodes CASSQTGTANEKLFF.